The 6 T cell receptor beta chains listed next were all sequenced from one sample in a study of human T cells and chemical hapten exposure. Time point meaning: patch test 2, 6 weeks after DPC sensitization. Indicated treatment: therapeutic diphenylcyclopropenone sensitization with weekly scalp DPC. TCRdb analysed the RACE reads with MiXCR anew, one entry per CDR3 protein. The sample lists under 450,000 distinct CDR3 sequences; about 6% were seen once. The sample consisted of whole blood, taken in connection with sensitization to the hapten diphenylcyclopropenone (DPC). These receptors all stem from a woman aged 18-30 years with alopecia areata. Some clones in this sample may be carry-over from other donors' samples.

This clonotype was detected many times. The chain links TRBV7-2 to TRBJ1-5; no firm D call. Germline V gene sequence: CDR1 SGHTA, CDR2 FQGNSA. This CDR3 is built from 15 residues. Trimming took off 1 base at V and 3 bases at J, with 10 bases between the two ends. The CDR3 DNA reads TGTGCCAGCAGCTTAGTCGGGGTTCCCAATCAGCCCCAGCATTTT. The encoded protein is CASSLVGVPNQPQHF. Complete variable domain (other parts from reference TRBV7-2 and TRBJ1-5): GAGVSQSPSNKVTEKGKDVELRCDPISGHTALYWYRQSLGQGLEFLIYFQGNSAPDKSGLPSDRFSAERTGGSVSTLTIQRTQQEDSAVYLCASSLVGVPNQPQHFGDGTRLSIL.

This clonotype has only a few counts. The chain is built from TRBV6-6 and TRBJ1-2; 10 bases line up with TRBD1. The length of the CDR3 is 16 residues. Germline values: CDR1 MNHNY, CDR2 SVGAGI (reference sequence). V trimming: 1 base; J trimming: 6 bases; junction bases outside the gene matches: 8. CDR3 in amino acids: CASSYLTGQGGNGYTF. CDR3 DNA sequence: TGTGCCAGCAGTTACTTAACCGGACAGGGGGGTAATGGCTACACCTTC.

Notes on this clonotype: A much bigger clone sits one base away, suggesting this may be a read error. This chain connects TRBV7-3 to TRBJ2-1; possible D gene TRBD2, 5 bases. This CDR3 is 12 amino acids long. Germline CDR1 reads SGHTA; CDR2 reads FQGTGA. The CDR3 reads CVSSSDTGKQFF. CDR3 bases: TGTGTCAGCAGCTCCGACACGGGGAAGCAGTTCTTC.

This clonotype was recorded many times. CDR3 residues: CASSYSVPGLGNQPQHF. In DNA form, the CDR3 reads TGTGCCAGCAGTTACTCCGTGCCAGGGTTGGGCAATCAGCCCCAGCATTTT. The V and J genes are TRBV6-5 and TRBJ1-5; D perhaps matches TRBD1 (5 bases). V lost 0 bases to trimming and J lost 2 bases, with 14 bases between them. This CDR3 is 17 amino acids long. Looked up from germline, CDR1 is MNHEY and CDR2 is SVGAGI.

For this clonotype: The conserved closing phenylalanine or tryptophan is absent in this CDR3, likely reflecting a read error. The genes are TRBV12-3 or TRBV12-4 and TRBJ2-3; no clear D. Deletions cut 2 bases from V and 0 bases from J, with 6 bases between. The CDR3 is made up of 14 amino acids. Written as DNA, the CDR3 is TGTGCCAGCAGTTTACTGGATAGCACAGATACGCAGTATATT. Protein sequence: CASSLLDSTDTQYI.

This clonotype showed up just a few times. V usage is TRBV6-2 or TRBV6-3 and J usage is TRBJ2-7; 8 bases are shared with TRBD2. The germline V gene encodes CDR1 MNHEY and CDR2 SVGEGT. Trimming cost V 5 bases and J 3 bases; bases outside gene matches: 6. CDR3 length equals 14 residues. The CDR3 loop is CASSKLAAVYEQYF. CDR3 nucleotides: TGTGCCAGCAGTAAACTAGCGGCAGTCTACGAGCAGTACTTC.